The T cell receptor beta chain under discussion was sequenced for a study of cytomegalovirus exposure and HLA in healthy donors. Study-level results: The only immune exposure information that was available was CMV serostatus. Another analysis was done later, and it associated 17,000 or so TCR beta sequences with HLA alleles at 0.05 false discovery rate. Later analysis associated a missense DCLRE1C variant with TCR beta V- and J-gene trimming.

PCR primers comprised 60 Vbeta and 13 Jbeta primers. Clones were read by immunoSEQ multiplex PCR, and TCRdb kept only the in-frame ones, dropping some. The sample yields some 130,000 clones, 79% seen once. This CDR3 is built from 15 residues. Germline CDR1 reads SGHNT; CDR2 reads YENEEA. The J segment lost 0 bases and the V segment lost 5 bases, leaving 4 bases of the junction unmatched. Donors consisted of healthy bone marrow donors. About this clone itself: Its specificity is not known.

Sequenced sample: PBMCs. The TCR sequence derives from a female donor in good health and CMV-seronegative. The chain links TRBV11-3 to TRBJ2-1; 7 bases are shared with TRBD2. The CDR3 here is CASSVSGASYNEQFF. The DNA for the CDR3 is TGTGCCAGCAGCGTCAGCGGGGCCTCCTACAATGAGCAGTTCTTC.